The rows below give T cell receptor beta chains drawn from one sample of a study of T cells after posttransplantation cyclophosphamide. Assay: immunoSEQ multiplex PCR; the TCRdb copy retains only in-frame clones and omits some. The specimen has tens of thousands of clones, none found just once. Sequencing was performed on PBMCs, taken after allogeneic stem cell transplant with posttransplant cyclophosphamide. The receptors shown here come from a young adult male patient who received an allogeneic stem cell transplant from a related donor, was CMV-positive, and had no GVHD. Some of the T cells might come from the graft donor. CDR3s include the opening cysteine and the closing phenylalanine or tryptophan. Each record gives: D gene, V gene, J gene, clone size, CDR3 DNA, CDR3 protein. The D gene is left open where the match is weak. The listing skips clone size in some rows; elsewhere it reads once, few, many or a size class.

D: TRBD1
V: TRBV5-8
J: TRBJ1-4
size: many
DNA: TGTGCCAGCAGCTTCCCCGACAGGGGGGTCATGAAAAAACTGTTTTTT
CDR3: CASSFPDRGVMKKLFF

D: TRBD2
V: TRBV27
J: TRBJ2-1
size: many
DNA: TGTGCCACCTGGCTAGCGGGGGCCAACAATGAGCAGTTCTTC
CDR3: CATWLAGANNEQFF

D: TRBD1
V: TRBV28
J: TRBJ2-7
size: many
DNA: TGTGCCAGCAGTTTAGTCTGGACAGGGAACTACGAGCAGTACTTC
CDR3: CASSLVWTGNYEQYF

D: -
V: TRBV28
J: TRBJ1-1
size: many
DNA: TGTGCCAGCAGACCGGGACACCGTGGCACTGAAGCTTTCTTT
CDR3: CASRPGHRGTEAFF

D: TRBD1
V: TRBV19
J: TRBJ2-3
size: many
DNA: TGTGCCAGTACCCCGCGGATAGGACAGGGGGCAGATACGCAGTATTTT
CDR3: CASTPRIGQGADTQYF

D: -
V: TRBV28
J: TRBJ1-4
size: many
DNA: TGTGCCAGCAGTTCGCTCGGGGGAGCCGAAAAACTGTTTTTT
CDR3: CASSSLGGAEKLFF

D: -
V: TRBV7-9
J: TRBJ2-1
size: many
DNA: TGTGCCAGCAGCCCGGGGTACAATGAGCAGTTCTTC
CDR3: CASSPGYNEQFF

D: TRBD1
V: TRBV29-1
J: TRBJ2-7
size: few
DNA: TGCAGCGTAGGGGACAGGGATGGTAACGAGCAGTACTTC
CDR3: CSVGDRDGNEQYF

D: TRBD2
V: TRBV11-2
J: TRBJ2-7
size: many
DNA: TGTGCCAGCAGCACGGGGGGGGGACTAGTCTACGAGCAGTACTTC
CDR3: CASSTGGGLVYEQYF

D: TRBD1
V: TRBV7-8
J: TRBJ1-2
size: many
DNA: TGTGCCAGCAGCCTGGACAGGGAGGATGGCTACACCTTC
CDR3: CASSLDREDGYTF

D: -
V: TRBV29-1
J: TRBJ1-2
size: many
DNA: TGCAGCGCCCAGAGGGTGGGAAGGCATGGCTACACCTTC
CDR3: CSAQRVGRHGYTF

D: TRBD2
V: TRBV28
J: TRBJ2-2
size: many
DNA: TGTGCCAGCAGTTTGGGACTAGCGGAAACGCTCAGAAACACCGGGGAGCTGTTTTTT
CDR3: CASSLGLAETLRNTGELFF

D: -
V: TRBV6-5
J: TRBJ1-1
size: -
DNA: TGTGCCAGCGGCAGGGTCATGAACACTGAAGCTTTCTTT
CDR3: CASGRVMNTEAFF

D: TRBD1
V: TRBV30
J: TRBJ2-7
size: many
DNA: TGTGCCCGCGGGACAGGGCCTTACGAGCAGTACTTC
CDR3: CARGTGPYEQYF

D: TRBD2
V: TRBV11-2
J: TRBJ2-5
size: many
DNA: TGTGCCAGCAGCTCCTCTAGCGGGGGTGGGGAGACCCAGTACTTC
CDR3: CASSSSSGGGETQYF

D: -
V: TRBV7-2
J: TRBJ2-6
size: many
DNA: TGTGCCAGCAGCGTCCGTGAGCTTGGGGCCAACGTCCTGACTTTC
CDR3: CASSVRELGANVLTF

D: TRBD2
V: TRBV2
J: TRBJ2-2
size: many
DNA: TGTGCCAGCATGAAGCGGGAGTACACCGGGGAGCTGTTTTTT
CDR3: CASMKREYTGELFF

D: -
V: TRBV28
J: TRBJ1-5
size: many
DNA: TGTGCCAGCAGGGCGGGGATCCATCAGCCCCAGCATTTT
CDR3: CASRAGIHQPQHF

D: TRBD2
V: TRBV7-9
J: TRBJ2-5
size: many
DNA: TGTGCCAGCAGCTTAGTTAGCGGGGTTCAAGAGACCCAGTACTTC
CDR3: CASSLVSGVQETQYF

D: TRBD1
V: TRBV6-5
J: TRBJ2-7
size: many
DNA: TGTGCCAGCAGTTACTCGTGGACAGGGACCTACGAGCAGTACTTC
CDR3: CASSYSWTGTYEQYF

D: TRBD1
V: TRBV5-5
J: TRBJ1-2
size: many
DNA: TGTGCCAGCAGCCAAGGGACAGGGACTAACTATGGCTACACCTTC
CDR3: CASSQGTGTNYGYTF

D: TRBD1
V: TRBV18
J: TRBJ2-5
size: few
DNA: TGTGCCAGCTCACCATGGACAGGGGGAGAGGCCCAGTACTTC
CDR3: CASSPWTGGEAQYF

D: -
V: TRBV7-2
J: TRBJ2-7
size: many
DNA: TGTGCCAGCAGATTGTTACCGCAGGGGTCATTCTCCTACGAGCAGTACTTC
CDR3: CASRLLPQGSFSYEQYF

D: -
V: TRBV9
J: TRBJ1-1
size: many
DNA: TGTGCCAGCAGCCGAGCCACGGGGAGCACTGAAGCTTTCTTT
CDR3: CASSRATGSTEAFF

D: TRBD2
V: TRBV28
J: TRBJ2-7
size: many
DNA: TGTGCCAGCAGTGCCTACGGACTAGCCCATCCCTACGAGCAGTACTTC
CDR3: CASSAYGLAHPYEQYF

D: -
V: TRBV28
J: TRBJ2-1
size: many
DNA: TGTGCCAGCAGGCGGGACCACCACAATGAGCAGTTCTTC
CDR3: CASRRDHHNEQFF